Listed here are 7 T cell receptor beta chains from one sample, sequenced in a study of cytomegalovirus exposure and HLA in healthy donors. Assay used: immunoSEQ multiplex PCR; TCRdb lists only in-frame clones, some missing. The sample holds 150,000 to 200,000 clones, 88% seen once. Sequenced sample: PBMCs. The origin of the receptors is a man aged 18 to 30 in good health and CMV-seronegative.

The rearrangement links TRBV6-6 to TRBJ2-7; TRBD2 aligns across 9 bases. Germline V gene lookup returns CDR1 MNHNY and CDR2 SVGAGI (reference sequence). Unmatched junction bases numbered 11, after V lost 7 bases and J lost 7 bases. The CDR3 spans 14 residues. CDR3 nucleotides: TGTGCCAGCAAGACTAGCGGCGAAACAGGAGAGCAGTACGTC. Amino acid sequence: CASKTSGETGEQYV.

The rearrangement uses TRBV10-1 and TRBJ2-1, with TRBD2 matching 11 bases. The CDR3 loop spans 17 amino acids. Germline V CDR1 and CDR2: WNHNN, SYGVQD (reference sequence). The V segment lost 0 bases and the J segment 8 bases; nucleotides outside the gene matches: 9. This CDR3 reads CASSESLAGALLDEQFF. Here the CDR3 DNA reads TGCGCCAGCAGTGAGTCACTAGCGGGAGCCCTTTTGGATGAGCAGTTCTTC.

The chain has TRBV2 and TRBJ2-3; 8 bases line up with TRBD1. The V segment lost 9 bases and the J segment 1 base; nucleotides outside the gene matches: 6. This CDR3 is built from 14 residues. Per the germline V gene, CDR1 is SNHLY and CDR2 is FYNNEI. CDR3 nucleotides: TGTGCCAGTCAGACAGGGGTCCGCACAGATACGCAGTATTTT. Translated, it gives CASQTGVRTDTQYF.

CDR3 in DNA: TGTGCCAGACGACAGACCTATGGCTACACCTTC. Encoded protein: CARRQTYGYTF. V is TRBV7-2 and J is TRBJ1-2; a weak D match, TRBD1 (5 bases). The ends were cut back, 9 bases at V and 4 bases at J, with 9 bases in the middle. The CDR3 runs to 11 residues. Germline CDR1 and CDR2: SGHTA and FQGNSA.

The CDR3 loop is CASSPAAQGDQPQHF. Written as DNA, the CDR3 is TGTGCCAGCTCTCCCGCCGCGCAGGGGGATCAGCCCCAGCATTTT. This chain uses TRBV18 with TRBJ1-5; TRBD1 agrees at 7 bases. The CDR3 has 15 amino acids. Germline lookup yields CDR1 KGHSH and CDR2 LQKENI. The J segment lost 5 bases and the V segment lost 6 bases, leaving 10 bases of the junction unmatched.

The V and J genes are TRBV11-2 and TRBJ1-1; no definite D call. The CDR3 loop spans 15 amino acids. V lost 3 bases and J 4 bases, leaving 15 bases between the germline ends. CDR1 and CDR2 (germline): SGHAT, FQNNGV. The CDR3: CASSLSSGEVTEAFF. The DNA for the CDR3 is TGTGCCAGCAGCTTGAGTAGCGGGGAAGTCACTGAAGCTTTCTTT.

This clone was seen just once. The V gene is TRBV10-3, the J gene TRBJ1-2, with TRBD1 matching 8 bases. CDR3 length equals 19 residues. The V and J ends lost 2 bases and 2 bases, in that order; junction bases with no gene match: 16. CDR1 and CDR2 (germline): ENHRY, SYGVKD. CDR3 nucleotides: TGTGCCATCAGTGAGACCGACAGGGGTGTCTCCCGAGGGAACTATGGCTACACCTTC. Translating it yields CAISETDRGVSRGNYGYTF.